The 23 T cell receptor beta chains in this list originate from one sample, sequenced in a study of T cell responses to AZD1222 COVID-19 vaccine. Clones were read by immunoSEQ multiplex PCR, and TCRdb kept only the in-frame ones, dropping some. The data show 150,000 or so clones, 92% seen once. The sequenced sample was peripheral blood, obtained 28 days after the second AZD1222 dose. These receptors were obtained from an adult who received the AZD1222 COVID-19 vaccine.

The chain recombines TRBV19 with TRBJ1-2, with TRBD1 as a possible D gene (5 bases). CDR1 and CDR2 (germline): LNHDA, SQIVND (reference sequence). V lost 3 bases to trimming and J lost 0 bases, with 11 bases between them. The CDR3 has 15 residues. The CDR3 region is CASSINRDSNYGYTF. Here the CDR3 DNA reads TGTGCCAGTAGTATCAACCGGGACTCTAACTATGGCTACACCTTC.

The CDR3 nucleotides read TGTGCGGGGGCCATGAACACTGAAGCTTTCTTT. The encoded protein is CAGAMNTEAFF. The chain carries TRBV30 and TRBJ1-1; possibly TRBD1 for D (6 bases). The germline CDR1 and CDR2 sequences are GTSNPN and SVGIG (reference sequence). There are 11 residues in the CDR3.

The V call is TRBV30, the J call TRBJ2-7; no reliable D call. The CDR3 sequence is 14 residues long. V gave up 1 base and J gave up 5 bases, with 15 bases separating them. Germline assignment: CDR1 GTSNPN and CDR2 SVGIG (reference sequence). CDR3: CAWSGSSPLDEQYF. In DNA form, the CDR3 reads TGTGCCTGGAGTGGGAGTAGCCCCCTGGACGAGCAGTACTTC.

The chain links TRBV7-9 to TRBJ1-2; no firm D call. This CDR3 is 14 amino acids long. CDR1 SEHNR and CDR2 FQNEAQ come from the germline V gene (reference sequence). Trimming left V 2 bases short and J 1 base short, with 8 bases between. The CDR3 sequence is CASSLLDFNYGYTF. The DNA of the CDR3 is TGTGCCAGCAGCTTATTGGATTTTAACTATGGCTACACCTTC.

The rearrangement links TRBV27 to TRBJ2-2, with 9 bases that match TRBD2. The CDR3 length is 15 residues. In germline, CDR1 is MNHEY, CDR2 SMNVEV (reference sequence). J was trimmed by 4 bases and V by 9 bases; bases with no gene match: 9. This chain's CDR3 is CASAALAGSTGELFF. The DNA of the CDR3 is TGTGCCAGTGCCGCGCTAGCGGGATCCACCGGGGAGCTGTTTTTT.

This chain joins TRBV11-3 and TRBJ2-1, with 10 bases identical to TRBD2. V was clipped by 10 bases and J by 15 bases; unmatched bases: 21. Germline loops: CDR1 SGHNT, CDR2 YENEEA. This CDR3 has 15 amino acids. CDR3 bases: TGTGCCACTAACGATACGGGGGGTAGCGGGAGGACCCGGTTCTTC. This codes for CATNDTGGSGRTRFF.

V and J are TRBV5-1 and TRBJ2-7, with D maybe TRBD1 (5 bases). CDR3 length: 15 residues. Germline assignment: CDR1 SGHRS and CDR2 YFSETQ. Trimming removed 0 bases from V and 5 bases from J, with 15 bases in between. For the CDR3, the DNA is TGCGCCAGCAGCTTGGTGGTGGGGCGCGAGAACGAGCAGTACTTC. Protein: CASSLVVGRENEQYF. Complete variable domain (other parts from reference TRBV5-1 and TRBJ2-7): KAGVTQTPRYLIKTRGQQVTLSCSPISGHRSVSWYQQTPGQGLQFLFEYFSETQRNKGNFPGRFSGRQFSNSRSEMNVSTLELGDSALYLCASSLVVGRENEQYFGPGTRLTVT.

The genes are TRBV5-1 and TRBJ1-1, with unresolved D. The V and J ends lost 1 base and 1 base respectively, with 5 bases between them. The CDR3 runs to 13 residues. CDR1 and CDR2 from the germline V gene are SGHRS and YFSETQ. The CDR3 DNA sequence: TGCGCCAGCAGCTTGATCCCGAACACTGAAGCTTTCTTT. Encoded protein: CASSLIPNTEAFF.

Only one count was recorded for this clone. The chain joins TRBV4-1 to TRBJ2-5, with 8 positions matching TRBD1. The CDR3 is made up of 15 amino acids. CDR1 and CDR2 (germline): MGHRA, YSYEKL. The trim removed 3 bases at V and 2 bases at J, leaving 5 bases unmatched. In nucleotides, the CDR3 is TGCGCCAGCAGCCATGGACAGGGCCTTCAAGAGACCCAGTACTTC. Its translation is CASSHGQGLQETQYF.

The rearrangement joins TRBV29-1 to TRBJ1-2; 8 bases align to TRBD1. Germline V gives CDR1 SQVTM, CDR2 ANQGSEA. V shed 6 bases and J 8 bases; nucleotides not matched to a gene: 11. The CDR3 totals 13 residues. The CDR3 DNA reads TGCAGCGTGGGGGGGACAGGAGGTTTGGGCTACACCTTC. Translated, it gives CSVGGTGGLGYTF.

This clone was recorded once. In DNA, the CDR3 is TGTGCCAGCAGCTCCCCAGGGGGCTACGAGCAGTACTTC. Amino acids: CASSSPGGYEQYF. This chain connects TRBV7-8 to TRBJ2-7, with 7 bases that match TRBD1. The germline gives CDR1 SGHVS, CDR2 FQNEAQ. V lost 4 bases to trimming and J lost 3 bases; unmatched junction nucleotides: 3. This CDR3 is built from 13 residues.

The chain couples TRBV7-3 to TRBJ2-2; 7 bases map to TRBD2. With V trimmed by 2 bases and J by 10 bases, 7 bases remained unmatched. CDR1 is SGHTA and CDR2 is FQGTGA in the germline V gene. The CDR3 is made up of 14 amino acids. The DNA for the CDR3 is TGTGCCAGCAGCTTACAGCGGGAAGTGGAGGAGCTGTTTTTT. Translation gives CASSLQREVEELFF. The variable domain in full, completed from reference TRBV7-3 and TRBJ2-2, reads GAGVSQTPSNKVTEKGKYVELRCDPISGHTALYWYRQSLGQGPEFLIYFQGTGAADDSGLPNDRFFAVRPEGSVSTLKIQRTERGDSAVYLCASSLQREVEELFFGEGSRLTVL.

The V gene is TRBV24-1, the J gene TRBJ2-3, with 9 bases matching TRBD2. From germline, CDR1 is KGHDR and CDR2 SFDVKD. V was clipped by 4 bases and J by 5 bases; unmatched bases: 9. This CDR3 comprises 16 residues. The CDR3 region is CATSDPGAGGQDTQYF. The CDR3 region has the DNA TGTGCCACCAGTGACCCGGGGGCGGGGGGGCAAGATACGCAGTATTTT.

This chain links TRBV28 with TRBJ1-5; D perhaps matches TRBD1 (5 bases). The germline V gene encodes CDR1 MDHEN and CDR2 SYDVKM. The CDR3 consists of 15 residues. V lost 5 bases to trimming and J lost 1 base, with 12 bases between them. The CDR3 nucleotides are TGTGCCAGCAGTGCTTTGGCAGGGAGCAATCAGCCCCAGCATTTT. Protein: CASSALAGSNQPQHF.

This clone was counted a single time. The J gene is TRBJ2-1, the V gene TRBV21-1; TRBD1 was called by the table and not checked on the DNA. TRBV21-1 is flagged as a pseudogene. CDR3 size: 18 residues. The CDR3: CASSKAIPSKGVLDEQFF. CDR3 nucleotides: TGTGCCAGCAGCAAAGCCATACCCTCGAAAGGGGTATTGGATGAGCAGTTCTTC.

The V gene is TRBV20-1, the J gene TRBJ2-5; the D is unclear. Looked up from germline, CDR1 is DFQATT and CDR2 is SNEGSKA (reference sequence). This CDR3 has 11 amino acids. CDR3 loop: CSAPRRETQYF. The CDR3 DNA is TGCAGCGCGCCACGTAGGGAGACCCAGTACTTC.

The V call is TRBV30, the J call TRBJ2-7, with TRBD1 identical over 9 bases. The length of the CDR3 is 14 residues. Germline CDR1 and CDR2: GTSNPN and SVGIG (reference sequence). The V segment lost 0 bases and the J segment 2 bases; nucleotides outside the gene matches: 2. The CDR3 nucleotides read TGTGCCTGGAGTGTATGGGACAGGGCCTACGAGCAGTACTTC. It specifies CAWSVWDRAYEQYF.

V gene TRBV18 combines with J gene TRBJ2-7, with D possibly TRBD1 on 6 matching bases. This CDR3 contains 14 residues. Germline assignment: CDR1 KGHSH and CDR2 LQKENI. Trimming took off 6 bases at V and 2 bases at J, with 14 bases between the two ends. CDR3 DNA sequence: TGTGCCAGCTCCCCGTCTGCAGGGGCCTACGAGCAGTACTTC. It yields the protein CASSPSAGAYEQYF.

For the CDR3, the DNA is TGCGCCAGCAGTCGACAGCTGAACACTGAAGCTTTCTTT. Translated, it gives CASSRQLNTEAFF. This chain joins TRBV4-1 and TRBJ1-1, with D possibly being TRBD1 (5 bases). The germline V gene encodes CDR1 MGHRA and CDR2 YSYEKL. V dropped 6 bases and J dropped 0 bases, with 8 bases sitting between them. The CDR3 runs 13 residues.

The chain joins TRBV10-2 to TRBJ2-1; unclear D gene. Germline CDR1 is WSHSY and CDR2 is SAAADI. Trimming left V 8 bases short and J 0 bases short, with 8 bases between. This CDR3 has 13 residues. As DNA, the CDR3 is TGCGCCAGCGGGATTAGCTCCTACAATGAGCAGTTCTTC. This encodes CASGISSYNEQFF.

V is TRBV18 and J is TRBJ2-5; D uncertain. The CDR3 is made up of 13 amino acids. Trimming took off 2 bases at V and 5 bases at J, with 9 bases between the two ends. In germline, CDR1 is KGHSH, CDR2 LQKENI. CDR3 loop: CASSPEVVETQYF. CDR3 coding DNA: TGTGCCAGCTCACCAGAGGTGGTTGAGACCCAGTACTTC. Supplemented by reference TRBV18 and TRBJ2-5, the full variable domain reads NAGVMQNPRHLVRRRGQEARLRCSPMKGHSHVYWYRQLPEEGLKFMVYLQKENIIDESGMPKERFSAEFPKEGPSILRIQQVVRGDSAAYFCASSPEVVETQYFGPGTRLLVL.

The genes are TRBV5-6 and TRBJ2-7; 7 positions match TRBD1. The V gene's germline CDR1 is SGHDT and CDR2 YYEEEE. Trimming cost V 0 bases and J 4 bases; bases outside gene matches: 4. The CDR3 length is 14 residues. The DNA for the CDR3 is TGTGCCAGCAGCTTGGGGCAGGGGGAGTACGAGCAGTACTTC. This gives the protein CASSLGQGEYEQYF.

J is TRBJ2-4 and V is TRBV18; 9 bases are a match to TRBD1. The CDR3 is 17 residues long. Germline-derived CDR1 and CDR2 are KGHSH and LQKENI. V lost 0 bases, J lost 7 bases, and 10 bases stayed unmatched. The CDR3, as DNA: TGTGCCAGCTCACCACCGTTGGGACAGGGAGGGGAGAACATTCAGTACTTC. Protein sequence: CASSPPLGQGGENIQYF.